These T cell receptor beta chains were read from a single sample in a study of regulatory T cells in long-lasting Graves disease. Each CDR3 protein is one row after TCRdb ran MiXCR on the multiplex PCR reads. The data contain some 320,000 distinct CDR3 sequences, roughly 18% of them singletons. The starting material was peripheral blood mononuclear cells (PBMCs), obtained at new diagnosis, from a patient treated with antithyroid drugs. The receptors here all came from a female donor with Graves disease. CDR3s include the opening cysteine and the closing phenylalanine or tryptophan. The D gene is left open where the match is weak. Clone size is given for some rows only: seen once, a few or many times, or a class if the clone is expanded.

many	TRBV28	-	TRBJ2-3	CATSSSGTASTDTQYF	TGTGCCACCAGCTCCTCTGGAACGGCAAGCACAGATACGCAGTATTTT
many	TRBV27	-	TRBJ2-5	CASKSLQGKETQYF	TGTGCCAGCAAAAGTTTGCAAGGGAAAGAGACCCAGTACTTC
many	TRBV10-3	TRBD1	TRBJ1-1	CAIRGGRTGRDTEAFF	TGTGCCATCAGGGGGGGTAGGACAGGGAGGGACACTGAAGCTTTCTTT
many	TRBV28	TRBD1	TRBJ2-7	CASSSPTVQGAGEQYF	TGTGCCAGCAGTTCTCCCACCGTACAGGGGGCGGGCGAGCAGTACTTC
many	TRBV10-3	-	TRBJ2-1	CAISEFGASVGYNEQFF	TGTGCCATCAGTGAGTTTGGGGCTAGCGTCGGCTACAATGAGCAGTTCTTC
many	TRBV20-1	-	TRBJ1-1	CSTLGGDTEAFF	TGCAGTACCTTGGGGGGTGATACTGAAGCTTTCTTT
many	TRBV28	TRBD2	TRBJ2-3	CASSPPGGRVDTQYF	TGTGCCAGCAGTCCCCCGGGGGGGCGGGTAGATACGCAGTATTTT
many	TRBV28	-	TRBJ2-1	CASTEAGTPRGYEQFF	TGTGCCAGCACTGAAGCCGGGACCCCCAGAGGATACGAGCAGTTCTTC
-	TRBV7-9	-	TRBJ2-1	CASSGDFPPYNEQFF	TGTGCCAGCAGCGGGGACTTTCCGCCGTACAATGAGCAGTTCTTC
many	TRBV20-1	TRBD1	TRBJ2-5	CSAPDRDQETQYF	TGCAGTGCTCCGGACAGGGATCAAGAGACCCAGTACTTC
many	TRBV28	-	TRBJ2-7	CASSLSGTTISSYEQYF	TGTGCCAGCAGTTTATCTGGGACCACAATAAGCTCCTACGAGCAGTACTTC
many	TRBV11-3	-	TRBJ2-7	CASSMGRGSYEQYF	TGTGCCAGCAGCATGGGGAGGGGGTCCTACGAGCAGTACTTC
few	TRBV6-1	-	TRBJ2-2	CASSPPRGGSVTGELFF	TGTGCCAGCAGTCCCCCGAGGGGGGGTTCGGTCACCGGGGAGCTGTTTTTT
many	TRBV12-3/TRBV12-4	-	TRBJ1-2	CASTLAGLVGYTF	TGTGCCAGCACCCTGGCAGGATTGGTAGGCTACACCTTC
-	TRBV27	-	TRBJ2-5	CASKRGQGHQEAQYF	TGTGCCAGCAAACGGGGGCAGGGCCATCAAGAGGCCCAGTACTTC
many	TRBV5-5	TRBD1	TRBJ1-1	CANSWGQGEAFF	TGTGCCAACAGCTGGGGACAGGGTGAAGCTTTCTTT
many	TRBV28	-	TRBJ2-1	CASSFVTGYNEQFF	TGTGCCAGCAGTTTCGTAACAGGTTACAATGAGCAGTTCTTC
few	TRBV20-1	-	TRBJ1-1	CSARGGAGMNTEAFF	TGCAGTGCTAGGGGCGGGGCGGGCATGAACACTGAAGCTTTCTTT
many	TRBV19	-	TRBJ1-1	CASSQMNTEAFF	TGTGCCAGTAGTCAAATGAACACTGAAGCTTTCTTT
many	TRBV9	-	TRBJ2-1	CASSVGPGDEQFF	TGTGCCAGCAGCGTAGGTCCCGGAGATGAGCAGTTCTTC
many	TRBV28	-	TRBJ1-1	CATRGGANTEAFF	TGTGCCACCCGAGGGGGGGCAAACACTGAAGCTTTCTTT
many	TRBV28	TRBD1	TRBJ1-6	CASRRDSNSPLHF	TGTGCCAGCAGGCGGGACAGCAATTCACCCCTCCACTTT
many	TRBV29-1	TRBD1	TRBJ2-7	CSVVDRTYEQYF	TGCAGCGTTGTGGACAGGACTTACGAGCAGTACTTC
many	TRBV12-3/TRBV12-4	-	TRBJ2-7	CASSLEGGYEQYF	TGTGCCAGCAGTTTAGAGGGGGGATACGAGCAGTACTTC
-	TRBV19	-	TRBJ2-2	CASSMGVRDTGELFF	TGTGCCAGTAGTATGGGAGTCAGAGATACCGGGGAGCTGTTTTTT
-	TRBV5-1	-	TRBJ1-3	CASSLDSRTSGNTIYF	TGCGCCAGCAGCTTGGACAGCAGGACCTCTGGAAACACCATATATTTT
many	TRBV27	TRBD2	TRBJ2-1	CASRLSGRAYNEQFF	TGTGCCAGCAGGCTTAGCGGGAGGGCCTACAATGAGCAGTTCTTC
few	TRBV7-8	-	TRBJ2-2	CASSLATRGSGELFF	TGTGCCAGCAGCTTAGCAACCCGGGGGTCCGGGGAGCTGTTTTTT
many	TRBV7-9	TRBD1	TRBJ2-7	CASSRNDRGEQYF	TGTGCCAGCAGCCGTAACGACAGGGGCGAGCAGTACTTC
-	TRBV7-9	-	TRBJ2-2	CASSEQDWRTNTGELFF	TGTGCCAGCAGCGAGCAAGACTGGCGGACGAACACCGGGGAGCTGTTTTTT
-	TRBV10-1	-	TRBJ2-2	CASSESQVSGELFF	TGCGCCAGCAGTGAGTCGCAGGTTTCCGGGGAGCTGTTTTTT